The clone carrying this T cell receptor beta chain was detected ten times or more. The data stem from a study of naive and memory T cell subsets. A UMI-containing oligonucleotide was joined by 3' ligation to the TCR cDNA template. Ligated cDNA underwent four rounds of PCR with nested alpha and beta constant region primers and SP2. Via MiXCR, TCRdb re-called the 5' RACE reads, giving one row per CDR3 protein. Of about 48,000 distinct CDR3 sequences in the sample, over 3.5% were seen once. Germline lookup yields CDR1 MNHEY and CDR2 SVGAGI. V was trimmed by 6 bases and J by 5 bases, leaving 20 bases between them. There are 16 residues in the CDR3.

The sequence was obtained from a female donor in good health. The J gene is TRBJ1-5, the V gene TRBV6-5; possible D gene TRBD1, 5 bases. CDR3 amino acids: CASRYNRSPGDQPQHF. CDR3 coding DNA: TGTGCCAGCAGGTACAACAGGTCCCCGGGGGATCAGCCCCAGCATTTT.